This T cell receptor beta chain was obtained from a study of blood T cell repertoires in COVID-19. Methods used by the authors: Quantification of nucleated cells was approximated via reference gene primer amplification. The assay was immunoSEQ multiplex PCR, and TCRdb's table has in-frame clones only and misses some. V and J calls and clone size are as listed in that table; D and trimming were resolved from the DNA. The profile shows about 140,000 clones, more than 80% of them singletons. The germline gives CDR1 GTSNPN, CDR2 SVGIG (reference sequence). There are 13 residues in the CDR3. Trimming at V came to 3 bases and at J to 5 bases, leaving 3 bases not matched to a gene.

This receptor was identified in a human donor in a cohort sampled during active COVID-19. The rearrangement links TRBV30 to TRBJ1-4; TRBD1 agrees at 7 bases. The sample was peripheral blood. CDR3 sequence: CAWRARGNEKLFF. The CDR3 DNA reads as TGTGCCTGGAGAGCCAGGGGGAATGAAAAACTGTTTTTT.